This T cell receptor beta chain stems from a study of sequential checkpoint blockade in melanoma. About the research overall: Patients were randomized 1:1 to nivolumab-then-ipilimumab or ipilimumab-then-nivolumab first-line. DNA from around 87 pretreatment tumor samples underwent TCRβ immunosequencing. Under 25 patients had matched tumor biopsies before treatment and at week 13 after nivolumab or ipilimumab alone.

Germline V CDR1 and CDR2: MNHGY, SAAAGT. Trimming stripped 10 bases from V and 2 bases from J, with 9 bases between. The CDR3 covers 12 residues. This clone was observed a handful of times. Treatment noted: randomized to nivolumab then ipilimumab (arm A) or the reverse (arm B). Sequencing used immunoSEQ multiplex PCR; TCRdb keeps in-frame clones, though not all of them. The table includes about 1,200 clones, 20% detected once. The rearrangement joins TRBV6-8 to TRBJ2-1, with D uncertain. The sequencing used tumor tissue (inferred from file names), collected from a patient given nivolumab and ipilimumab in sequence. This receptor was identified in a human donor with melanoma. CDR3 protein: CAIAEPYNEQFF. CDR3 bases: TGTGCCATCGCCGAACCCTACAATGAGCAGTTCTTC.